This is a list of T cell receptor beta chains from one sample in a study of shared clonotypes between healthy human individuals. Assay: immunoSEQ multiplex PCR; the TCRdb copy retains only in-frame clones and omits some. The data hold around 940,000 clones, with approximately 80% observed a single time. The sample was memory CD4+ T cells sorted from blood. The source is a man in his late teens or twenties in good health. Each CDR3 is given with its conserved first and last residue. D genes are given only for firm matches. Clone size is not always given. Where it is, it says once, few, many or a class for expanded clones.

v_gene,d_gene,abundance,j_gene,CDR3nt,CDR3aa
TRBV10-3,.,.,TRBJ2-2,TGTGCCATCAGAGAGACCGGGGAGCTGTTTTTT,CAIRETGELFF
TRBV18,.,few,TRBJ1-2,TGTGCCAGCTCACCGGACCGCAACTATGGCTACACCTTC,CASSPDRNYGYTF
TRBV7-8,.,.,TRBJ2-3,TGTGCCAGCAGCTTAAGTGAGATAGATACGCAGTATTTT,CASSLSEIDTQYF
TRBV30,.,.,TRBJ1-4,TGTGCCTGGAGTGTTCTCAGGGATTTTCGTGAAAAACTGTTTTTT,CAWSVLRDFREKLFF
TRBV7-2,.,.,TRBJ1-5,TGTGCCAGCAGCTTGATGGGGTCGGAACAGCCCCAGCATTTT,CASSLMGSEQPQHF
TRBV6-1,TRBD2,.,TRBJ2-5,TGTGCCAGCAGCTCAGTCCGGGACTACCCGAAGTCTCAGTACTTC,CASSSVRDYPKSQYF
TRBV6-1,.,once,TRBJ1-5,TGTGCCAGCAGTGAGAGCCCAGACAATCAGCCCCAGCATTTT,CASSESPDNQPQHF
TRBV6-6,TRBD1,.,TRBJ2-5,TGTGCCAGCAGCAGGGGGCCTCAAGAGACCCAGTACTTC,CASSRGPQETQYF
TRBV14,.,.,TRBJ2-4,TGTGCCAGCAGCCAAGGTCGAAACATTCAGTACTTC,CASSQGRNIQYF
TRBV6-5,.,.,TRBJ2-1,TGTGCCAGCAGTTACCGGGTCAATGAGCAGTTCTTC,CASSYRVNEQFF
TRBV14,TRBD2,.,TRBJ2-2,TGTGCCAGCAGCCAACTGTGTAGCGGGAGTAGCTACACCGGGGAGCTGTTTTTT,CASSQLCSGSSYTGELFF
TRBV12-1,.,.,TRBJ2-2,TGTGCCAGCAGCTTCAGCGGGAGGGGAAACACCGGGGAGCTGTTTTTT,CASSFSGRGNTGELFF
TRBV29-1,.,.,TRBJ1-2,TGCAGCGTTGATAAGTCAGGGAACTATGGCTACACCTTC,CSVDKSGNYGYTF
TRBV19,.,.,TRBJ2-4,TGTGCCAGTAGTATAGCACCGGGGGCGCAGGCCAAAAACATTCAGTACTTC,CASSIAPGAQAKNIQYF
TRBV7-7,.,.,TRBJ2-7,TGTGCTAGCAGCTTAGCGGCCGGGCCTGGCTACGAGCAGTACTTC,CASSLAAGPGYEQYF
TRBV5-1,.,.,TRBJ2-3,TGCGCCAGCAGCTTGGCGGCGGGGACGCAAGATACGCAGTATTTT,CASSLAAGTQDTQYF
TRBV2,.,.,TRBJ2-5,TGTGCCAGCAGTCCGATTGAGGCAGGTAGAGCGGTGGGCCAAGAGACCCAGTACTTC,CASSPIEAGRAVGQETQYF
TRBV7-3,.,.,TRBJ2-7,TGTGCCAGCAGCTTAAGCGTCAGCTCCTACGAGCAGTACTTC,CASSLSVSSYEQYF
TRBV18,.,.,TRBJ1-5,TGTGCCAGCTCACTACTGGAGGATCAGCCCCAGCATTTT,CASSLLEDQPQHF
TRBV5-1,TRBD1,.,TRBJ2-2,TGCGCCAGCAGCTCAGACAGGGGGCGAGGGGAGCTGTTTTTT,CASSSDRGRGELFF
TRBV7-2,.,.,TRBJ2-3,TGTGCCAGCAGCTTAAGGGTCGGTGAGAGGGGGTCTGATACGCAGTATTTT,CASSLRVGERGSDTQYF
TRBV6-5,.,.,TRBJ1-2,TGTGCCACGTACGGACCGAAGTACGGCTACACCTTC,CATYGPKYGYTF
TRBV5-1,.,.,TRBJ1-6,TGCGCCAGCAGCTTGCAGGCTCCGGGCAAGAATTCACCCCTCCACTTT,CASSLQAPGKNSPLHF
TRBV11-2,.,.,TRBJ1-1,TGCGCCAGCAGCCAAATCAGGGGCACTGAAGCTTTCTTT,CASSQIRGTEAFF
TRBV9,.,.,TRBJ1-2,TGTGCCAGCAGCGTAGGACCCACCAGGGCTAACTATGGCTACACCTTC,CASSVGPTRANYGYTF
TRBV9,.,once,TRBJ2-2,TGTGCCAGCAGCGTTTTTAGCGGCACAAACGAAAAGAACACCGGGGAGCTGTTTTTT,CASSVFSGTNEKNTGELFF
TRBV5-1,.,.,TRBJ2-5,TGCGCCAGCAGCGTACTAGTTGGGGAGACCCAGTACTTC,CASSVLVGETQYF
TRBV30,.,.,TRBJ1-4,TGTGCCTGGAGTAATGAGGGTGAAAAACTGTTTTTT,CAWSNEGEKLFF
TRBV4-3,.,.,TRBJ2-7,TGCGCCAGCAGCCAAGAATGGGCCGGGTCGGCCTACGAGCAGTACTTC,CASSQEWAGSAYEQYF
TRBV6-6,TRBD1,.,TRBJ1-1,TGTGCCTCAGGGGGCGCGGGGGTGAACACTGAAGCTTTCTTT,CASGGAGVNTEAFF
TRBV19,TRBD2,.,TRBJ2-2,TGTGCCAGTAGTATCCCGGGAGGGGGAAACACCGGGGAGCTGTTTTTT,CASSIPGGGNTGELFF
TRBV25-1,TRBD1,.,TRBJ2-5,TGTGCCAGCAGTGAGTACAGGGGGGACCAAGAGACCCAGTACTTC,CASSEYRGDQETQYF
TRBV5-1,.,.,TRBJ1-1,TGCGCCAGCAGCTTGGAAGGCGGGTTGGGCACTGAAGCTTTCTTT,CASSLEGGLGTEAFF
TRBV11-2,.,.,TRBJ2-3,TGTGCCAGCAGCTTGCGGTATGCAGATACGCAGTATTTT,CASSLRYADTQYF
TRBV4-2,.,.,TRBJ1-3,TGTGCCAGCAGCCAAGGGGGGTCGGTGCGAGGGACCGGAAACACCATATATTTT,CASSQGGSVRGTGNTIYF
TRBV5-4,.,.,TRBJ1-2,TGTGCCAGCAGCTTGGGCGAGGGTGGCGTTAGCGGCTACACCTTC,CASSLGEGGVSGYTF
TRBV5-1,.,.,TRBJ1-1,TGCGCCAGCAGCCTAACCGGAGCGGACACTGAAGCTTTCTTT,CASSLTGADTEAFF
TRBV21-1,.,.,TRBJ2-7,TGTGCCAGCAGCAAAGCCCCGGGACAGGGCTCGGACGAGCAGTACTTC,CASSKAPGQGSDEQYF
TRBV9,TRBD2,.,TRBJ2-3,TGTGCCAGCAGCGTAGGGCTAGCGGGGACCACAGATACGCAGTATTTT,CASSVGLAGTTDTQYF
TRBV5-6,.,.,TRBJ1-6,TGTGCCAGCAGCTTTTCGGGAACCGGGACCGTTTTCTCACCCCTCCACTTT,CASSFSGTGTVFSPLHF
TRBV11-3,.,.,TRBJ2-2,TGTGCCAGCAGTACAGGTATCACCGGGGAGCTGTTTTTT,CASSTGITGELFF
TRBV10-3,.,.,TRBJ2-3,TGTGCCATCAGAGGGACGGGAGATACGCAGTATTTT,CAIRGTGDTQYF
TRBV7-9,TRBD1,.,TRBJ2-7,TGTGCCAGCTCCCCAGGGACAGGGTATCCCTACGAGCAGTACTTC,CASSPGTGYPYEQYF
TRBV5-6,TRBD2,few,TRBJ2-5,TGTGCCAGCAGCTTGAATCCAGCGGGGGGATTCCAAGAGACCCAGTACTTC,CASSLNPAGGFQETQYF
TRBV5-1,.,.,TRBJ2-6,TGCGCCAGCAGCCCACTGACAGGTTCCTCTGGGGCCAACGTCCTGACTTTC,CASSPLTGSSGANVLTF
TRBV2,TRBD1,.,TRBJ1-1,TGTGCCAGCAGTTTGGACAGGGACACTGAAGCTTTCTTT,CASSLDRDTEAFF
TRBV9,TRBD2,.,TRBJ2-3,TGTGCCAGCAGCGTAGCTGGGCTAGCGGGGGGCCATAGCACGCAGTATTTT,CASSVAGLAGGHSTQYF
TRBV6-1,.,.,TRBJ1-3,TGTGCCAGCAGTCCGACTAGGTCTGGAAACACCATATATTTT,CASSPTRSGNTIYF